The rows below give T cell receptor beta chains drawn from one sample of a study of PD-1 blockade in mismatch repair-deficient tumors. Sequencing was performed with immunoSEQ multiplex PCR; in TCRdb, only in-frame clones are kept and a portion is missing. The data show 95,000 to 150,000 clones, more than 85% seen once. The sequences come from peripheral blood, collected 44 weeks after starting pembrolizumab. All receptors come from an adult with mismatch repair-deficient cancer. CDR3s include the opening cysteine and the closing phenylalanine or tryptophan. A D gene is named only where the DNA matches it firmly. Clone size is stated in some rows and not others, as once, few, many or a class when expanded.

clone_size,j_call,v_call,d_call,cdr3_nt,cdr3_aa
.,TRBJ1-1,TRBV4-2,TRBD1,TGTGCCAGCAGCCATATTGGACAGGGGACTGCTGAAGCTTTCTTT,CASSHIGQGTAEAFF
.,TRBJ2-5,TRBV28,TRBD1,TGTGCCAGCAGTTTACCACAGGGGGCCCAAGAGACCCAGTACTTC,CASSLPQGAQETQYF
once,TRBJ2-2,TRBV11-2,.,TGTGCCAGCAGCTTAACCCCAGAGAACACCGGGGAGCTGTTTTTT,CASSLTPENTGELFF
.,TRBJ2-1,TRBV27,TRBD2,TGTGCCAGCAGTTTAGGGGTAGCGGGAATGGGTGAGCAGTTCTTC,CASSLGVAGMGEQFF
.,TRBJ2-5,TRBV11-2,TRBD2,TGTGCCAGCAGCCACATGAGAGGGAGGGCCTACGGGCAAGAGACCCAGTACTTC,CASSHMRGRAYGQETQYF
.,TRBJ2-7,TRBV15,.,TGTGCCACCAGCAAACTTGCCGGGGGCACCTACGAGCAGTACTTC,CATSKLAGGTYEQYF
.,TRBJ2-1,TRBV29-1,TRBD2,TGCAGCGTTTTGGGGGGGAATGAGCAGTTCTTC,CSVLGGNEQFF
.,TRBJ1-1,TRBV5-1,.,TGCGCCAGCAGCTTGATAAGAAACACTGAAGCTTTCTTT,CASSLIRNTEAFF
.,TRBJ1-5,TRBV7-2,TRBD1,TGTGCCAGCAGCCAAGGGATAAGGGGGCTCGTTAATCAGCCCCAGCATTTT,CASSQGIRGLVNQPQHF
few,TRBJ2-7,TRBV4-1,TRBD2,TGCGCCAGCAGCCACTCCGGGACTAGGAGCGAGCAGTACTTC,CASSHSGTRSEQYF
once,TRBJ2-2,TRBV6-1,.,TGTGCCAGCAGGCAGGGTCCGAACACCGGGGAGCTGTTTTTT,CASRQGPNTGELFF
.,TRBJ2-7,TRBV7-2,.,TGTGCCAGCAGCGCCCGATCGGTCGGAGTACGCGACTACGAGCAGTACTTC,CASSARSVGVRDYEQYF
many,TRBJ1-3,TRBV30,.,TGTGCCTGGAAGGCCTCTGGAAACACCATATATTTT,CAWKASGNTIYF
few,TRBJ2-7,TRBV5-4,TRBD1,TGTGCCAGCAGCTGGGGGACAGGGGGTTACGAGCAGTACTTC,CASSWGTGGYEQYF
.,TRBJ2-7,TRBV21-1,.,TGTGCCAGCAGCAAAGCGTTTGTTTGGGACACTGGTTTTCCTGGCGAGCAGTACTTC,CASSKAFVWDTGFPGEQYF
.,TRBJ1-1,TRBV13,.,TGTGCCAGCAGCTTATCGGAGAACACTGAAGCTTTCTTT,CASSLSENTEAFF
.,TRBJ2-5,TRBV5-1,TRBD1,TGCGCCAGCAGCTTGGCCGGGACAGGGAAAGAGACCCAGTACTTC,CASSLAGTGKETQYF
.,TRBJ2-7,TRBV25-1,TRBD1,TGTGCCAGCAGGGAAACACCGGGACAGGGTCTCCACGAGCAGTACTTC,CASRETPGQGLHEQYF
few,TRBJ1-5,TRBV19,.,TGTGCCAGTAGGTATAGCAATCAGCCCCAGCATTTT,CASRYSNQPQHF
.,TRBJ2-3,TRBV25-1,.,TGTGCCAGCAGTCGTCGGGACACTCGCACAGATACGCAGTATTTT,CASSRRDTRTDTQYF
.,TRBJ2-7,TRBV5-1,.,TGCGCCAGCAGGTCAGGCTGGAGGGGCGAGCAGTACTTC,CASRSGWRGEQYF
once,TRBJ1-4,TRBV7-8,TRBD1,TGTGCCAGCAGCTTAGGGACAGGATCTCATGGGCTGTTTTTT,CASSLGTGSHGLFF
.,TRBJ2-3,TRBV5-1,.,TGCGCCAGCAGCACTGAGGCTACGCAGTATTTT,CASSTEATQYF